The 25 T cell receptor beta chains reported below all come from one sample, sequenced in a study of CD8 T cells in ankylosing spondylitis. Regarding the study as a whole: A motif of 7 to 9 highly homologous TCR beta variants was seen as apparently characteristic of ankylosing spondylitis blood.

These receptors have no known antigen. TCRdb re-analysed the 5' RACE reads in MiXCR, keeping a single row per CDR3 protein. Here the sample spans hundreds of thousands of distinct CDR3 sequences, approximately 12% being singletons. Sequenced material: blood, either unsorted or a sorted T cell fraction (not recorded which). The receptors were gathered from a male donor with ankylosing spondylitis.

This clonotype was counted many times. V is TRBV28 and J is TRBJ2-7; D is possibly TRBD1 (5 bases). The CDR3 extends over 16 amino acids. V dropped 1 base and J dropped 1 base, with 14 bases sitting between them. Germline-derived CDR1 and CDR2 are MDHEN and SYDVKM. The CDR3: CASSLSWQGRSYEQYF. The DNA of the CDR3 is TGTGCCAGCAGTTTATCGTGGCAGGGAAGATCCTACGAGCAGTACTTC. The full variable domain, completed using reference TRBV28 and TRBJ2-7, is DVKVTQSSRYLVKRTGEKVFLECVQDMDHENMFWYRQDPGLGLRLIYFSYDVKMKEKGDIPEGYSVSREKKERFSLILESASTNQTSMYLCASSLSWQGRSYEQYFGPGTRLTVT.

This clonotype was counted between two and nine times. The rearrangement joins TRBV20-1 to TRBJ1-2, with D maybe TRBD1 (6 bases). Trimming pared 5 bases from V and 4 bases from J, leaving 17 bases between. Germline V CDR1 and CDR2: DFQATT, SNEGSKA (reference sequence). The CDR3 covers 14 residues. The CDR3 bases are TGCAGTGCTCAGGACAGAATCCGCTTCTATGGCTACACCTTC. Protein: CSAQDRIRFYGYTF.

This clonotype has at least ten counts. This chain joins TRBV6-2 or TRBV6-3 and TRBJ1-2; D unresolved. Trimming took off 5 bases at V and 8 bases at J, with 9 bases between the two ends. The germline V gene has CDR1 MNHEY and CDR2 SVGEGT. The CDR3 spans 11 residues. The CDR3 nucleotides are TGTGCCAGCAGTAGAGGAAGGGGCTACACCTTC. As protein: CASSRGRGYTF.

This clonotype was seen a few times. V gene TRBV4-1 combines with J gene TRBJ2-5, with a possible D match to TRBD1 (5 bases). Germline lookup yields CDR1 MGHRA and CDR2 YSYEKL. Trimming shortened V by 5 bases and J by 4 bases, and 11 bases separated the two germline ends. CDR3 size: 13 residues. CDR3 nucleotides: TGCGCCAGCAGCTTGGACACACGAGAGACCCAGTACTTC. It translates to CASSLDTRETQYF.

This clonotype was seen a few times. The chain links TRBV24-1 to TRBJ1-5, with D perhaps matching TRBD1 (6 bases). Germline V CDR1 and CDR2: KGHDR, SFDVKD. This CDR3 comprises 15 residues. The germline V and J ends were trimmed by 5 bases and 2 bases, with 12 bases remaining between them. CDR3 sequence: CATSGPGARNQPQHF. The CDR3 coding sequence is TGTGCCACCAGTGGTCCAGGGGCTCGCAATCAGCCCCAGCATTTT.

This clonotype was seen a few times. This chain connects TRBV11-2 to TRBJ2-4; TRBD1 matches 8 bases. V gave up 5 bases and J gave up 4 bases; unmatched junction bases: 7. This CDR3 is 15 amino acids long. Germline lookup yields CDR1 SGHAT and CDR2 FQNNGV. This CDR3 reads CASSPWRQGKNIQYF. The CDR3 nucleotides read TGTGCCAGCAGCCCCTGGAGACAGGGGAAAAACATTCAGTACTTC.

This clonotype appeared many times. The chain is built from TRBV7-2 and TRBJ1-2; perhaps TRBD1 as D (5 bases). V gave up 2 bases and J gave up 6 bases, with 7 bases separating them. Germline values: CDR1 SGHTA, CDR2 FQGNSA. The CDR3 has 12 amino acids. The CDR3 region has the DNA TGTGCCAGCAGCTTATCGGGGGATGGCTACACCTTC. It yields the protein CASSLSGDGYTF.

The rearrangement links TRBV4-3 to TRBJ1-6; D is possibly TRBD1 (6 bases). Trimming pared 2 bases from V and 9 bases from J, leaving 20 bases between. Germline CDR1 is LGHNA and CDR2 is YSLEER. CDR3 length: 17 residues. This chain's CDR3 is CASSQSQGNNPGSPLHF. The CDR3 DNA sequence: TGCGCCAGCAGCCAAAGCCAGGGGAATAACCCAGGTTCACCCCTCCACTTT.

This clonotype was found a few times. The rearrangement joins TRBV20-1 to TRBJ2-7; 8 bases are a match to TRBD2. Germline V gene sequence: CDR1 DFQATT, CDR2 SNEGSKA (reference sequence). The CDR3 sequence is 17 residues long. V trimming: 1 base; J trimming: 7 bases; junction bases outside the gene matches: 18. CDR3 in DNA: TGCAGTGCTAGAGTTAGGGCGGGAGGACCCCTGTCGCTAGAGCAGTACTTC. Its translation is CSARVRAGGPLSLEQYF.

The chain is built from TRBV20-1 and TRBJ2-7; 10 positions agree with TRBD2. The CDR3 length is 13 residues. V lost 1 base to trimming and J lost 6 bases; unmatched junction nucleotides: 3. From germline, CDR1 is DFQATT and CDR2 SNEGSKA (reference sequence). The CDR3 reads CSARGSGRVEQYF. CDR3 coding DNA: TGCAGTGCTAGAGGGAGCGGGAGGGTCGAGCAGTACTTC.

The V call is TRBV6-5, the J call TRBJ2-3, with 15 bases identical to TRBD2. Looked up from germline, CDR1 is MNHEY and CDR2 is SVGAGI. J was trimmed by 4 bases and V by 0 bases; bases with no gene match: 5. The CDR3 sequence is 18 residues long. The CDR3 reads CASSYSGTSGGISDTQYF. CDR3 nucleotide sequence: TGTGCCAGCAGTTACTCCGGGACTAGCGGGGGGATATCAGATACGCAGTATTTT.

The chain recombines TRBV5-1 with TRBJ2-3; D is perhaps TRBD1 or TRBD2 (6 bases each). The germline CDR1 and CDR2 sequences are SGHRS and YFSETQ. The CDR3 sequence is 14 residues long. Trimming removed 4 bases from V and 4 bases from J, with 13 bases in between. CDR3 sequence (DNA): TGCGCCAGCAGCCTTGGACAGCGGGCAGATACGCAGTATTTT. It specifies CASSLGQRADTQYF. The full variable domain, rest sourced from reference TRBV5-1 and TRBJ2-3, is KAGVTQTPRYLIKTRGQQVTLSCSPISGHRSVSWYQQTPGQGLQFLFEYFSETQRNKGNFPGRFSGRQFSNSRSEMNVSTLELGDSALYLCASSLGQRADTQYFGPGTRLTVL.

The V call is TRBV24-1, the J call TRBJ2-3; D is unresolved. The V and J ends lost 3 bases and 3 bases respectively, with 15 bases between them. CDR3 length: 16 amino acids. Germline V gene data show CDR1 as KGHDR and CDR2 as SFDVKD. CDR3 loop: CATSDPGLQSTDTQYF. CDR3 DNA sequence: TGTGCCACCAGTGATCCGGGCTTACAGTCAACAGATACGCAGTATTTT.

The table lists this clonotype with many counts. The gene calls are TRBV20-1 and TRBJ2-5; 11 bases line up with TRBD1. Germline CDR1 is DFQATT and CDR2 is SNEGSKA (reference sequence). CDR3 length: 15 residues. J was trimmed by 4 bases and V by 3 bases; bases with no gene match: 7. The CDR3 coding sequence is TGCAGTGCTAGGCCGCGGACAGGGGGCTTAGAGACCCAGTACTTC. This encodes CSARPRTGGLETQYF.

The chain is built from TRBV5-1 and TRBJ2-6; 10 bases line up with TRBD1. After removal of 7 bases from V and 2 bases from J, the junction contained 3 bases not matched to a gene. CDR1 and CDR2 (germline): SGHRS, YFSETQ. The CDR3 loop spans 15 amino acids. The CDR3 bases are TGCGCCAGCGGACAGGGGGGGGCTGGGGCCAACGTCCTGACTTTC. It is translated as CASGQGGAGANVLTF.

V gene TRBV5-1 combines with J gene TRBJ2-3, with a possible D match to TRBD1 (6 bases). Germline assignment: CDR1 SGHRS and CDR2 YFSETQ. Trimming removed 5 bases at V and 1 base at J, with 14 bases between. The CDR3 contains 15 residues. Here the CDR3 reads CASSIRGRGTDTQYF. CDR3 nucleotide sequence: TGCGCCAGCAGTATCAGGGGCAGGGGCACAGATACGCAGTATTTT.

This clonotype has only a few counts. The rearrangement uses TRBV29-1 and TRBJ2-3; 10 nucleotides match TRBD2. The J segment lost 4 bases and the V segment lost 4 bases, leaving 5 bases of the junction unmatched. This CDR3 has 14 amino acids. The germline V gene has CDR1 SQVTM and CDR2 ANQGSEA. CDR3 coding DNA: TGCAGCGTTGCCCCTAGCGGGGGTGCAGATACGCAGTATTTT. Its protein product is CSVAPSGGADTQYF.

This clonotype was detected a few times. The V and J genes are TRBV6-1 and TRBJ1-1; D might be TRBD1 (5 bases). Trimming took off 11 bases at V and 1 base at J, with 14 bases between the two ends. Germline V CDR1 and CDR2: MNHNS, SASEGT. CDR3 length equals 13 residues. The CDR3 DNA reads TGTGCCGCGAGGGACCTGGGGAACACTGAAGCTTTCTTT. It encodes CAARDLGNTEAFF.

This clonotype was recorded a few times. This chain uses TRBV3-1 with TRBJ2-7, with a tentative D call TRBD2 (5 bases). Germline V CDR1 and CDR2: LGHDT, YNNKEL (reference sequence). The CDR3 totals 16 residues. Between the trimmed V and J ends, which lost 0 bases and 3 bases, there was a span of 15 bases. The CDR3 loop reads CASSQDGGSFVYEQYF. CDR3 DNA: TGTGCCAGCAGCCAAGATGGCGGGTCTTTCGTCTACGAGCAGTACTTC.

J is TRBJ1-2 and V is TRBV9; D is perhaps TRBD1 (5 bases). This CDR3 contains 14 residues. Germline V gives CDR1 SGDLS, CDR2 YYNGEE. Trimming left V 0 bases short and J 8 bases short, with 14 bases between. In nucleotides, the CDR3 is TGTGCCAGCAGCGTAGATTGGGGGGACGTAGGCTACACCTTC. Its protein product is CASSVDWGDVGYTF. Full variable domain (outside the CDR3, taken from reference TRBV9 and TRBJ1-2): DSGVTQTPKHLITATGQRVTLRCSPRSGDLSVYWYQQSLDQGLQFLIQYYNGEERAKGNILERFSAQQFPDLHSELNLSSLELGDSALYFCASSVDWGDVGYTFGSGTRLTVV.

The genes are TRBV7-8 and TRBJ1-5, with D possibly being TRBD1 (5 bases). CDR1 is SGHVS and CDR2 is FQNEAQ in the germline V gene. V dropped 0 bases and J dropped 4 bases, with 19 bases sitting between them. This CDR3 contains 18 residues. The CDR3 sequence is CASSLARPGLRNNQPQHF. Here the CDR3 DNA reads TGTGCCAGCAGCTTAGCCCGACCGGGACTGCGGAATAATCAGCCCCAGCATTTT. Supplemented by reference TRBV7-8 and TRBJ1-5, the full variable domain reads GAGVSQSPRYKVAKRGQDVALRCDPISGHVSLFWYQQALGQGPEFLTYFQNEAQLDKSGLPSDRFFAERPEGSVSTLKIQRTQQEDSAVYLCASSLARPGLRNNQPQHFGDGTRLSIL.

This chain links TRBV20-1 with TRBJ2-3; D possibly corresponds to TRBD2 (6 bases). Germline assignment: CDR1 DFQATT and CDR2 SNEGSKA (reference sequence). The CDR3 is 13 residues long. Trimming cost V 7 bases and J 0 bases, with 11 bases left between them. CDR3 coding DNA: TGCAGTGTCCTAGCGCATAGCACAGATACGCAGTATTTT. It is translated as CSVLAHSTDTQYF.

DNA of the CDR3: TGTGCCATCAGCAAGGGACAGGGGGCCACCGGGGAGCTGTTTTTT. This encodes CAISKGQGATGELFF. The chain carries TRBV10-3 and TRBJ2-2; TRBD1 agrees at 12 bases. Germline CDR1 reads ENHRY; CDR2 reads SYGVKD. V was pared by 6 bases and J by 4 bases, with 3 bases of the junction left unmatched. CDR3 length: 15 amino acids.

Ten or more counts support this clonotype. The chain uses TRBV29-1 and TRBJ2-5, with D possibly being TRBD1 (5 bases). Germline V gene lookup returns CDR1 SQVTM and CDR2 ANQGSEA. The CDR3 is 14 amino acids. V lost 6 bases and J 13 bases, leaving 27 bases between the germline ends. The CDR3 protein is CSVTMDTSKRPPYF. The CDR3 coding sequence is TGCAGCGTGACCATGGACACCTCCAAGAGACCCCCGTACTTC.

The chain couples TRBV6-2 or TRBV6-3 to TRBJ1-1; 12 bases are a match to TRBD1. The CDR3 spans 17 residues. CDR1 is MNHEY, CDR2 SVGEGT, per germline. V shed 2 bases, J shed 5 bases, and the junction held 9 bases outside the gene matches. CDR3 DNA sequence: TGTGCCAGCAGTTACCGGGACAGGGGGCAGGGGCGGACTGAAGCTTTCTTT. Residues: CASSYRDRGQGRTEAFF.